This TCR beta chain was recovered during a study of regulatory T cells in long-lasting Graves disease. Trimming cost V 3 bases and J 8 bases; bases outside gene matches: 7. The CDR3 length is 14 residues. Germline V lookup: CDR1 MGHRA, CDR2 YSYEKL. Time point of the sample: newly diagnosed GD, antithyroid drugs for less than 3 months. The authors made the TCR library using RNA they extracted from PBMCs. The authors drew patients from an endocrinology department in Xi'an, China. With iRepertoire HTBI primers and Arm-PCR of CDR3 regions, TCR beta libraries were built. Via MiXCR, TCRdb re-called the multiplex PCR reads, giving one row per CDR3 protein. The sample records 400,000 to 450,000 distinct CDR3 sequences, 14% to 15% being singletons. The same sample was also used in a study of T cells in Graves' hyperthyroidism and ophthalmopathy. From that report: Hyperthyroidism patients were newly diagnosed, had disease duration under 2 months, and were aged 18 to 65 years.

This sample comprised peripheral blood mononuclear cells (PBMCs), obtained at new diagnosis, from a patient treated with antithyroid drugs. V usage is TRBV4-1 and J usage is TRBJ2-1, with 7 nucleotides matching TRBD2. The sequence was collected from a woman younger than 45 with Graves disease. CDR3 nucleotide sequence: TGCGCCAGCAGCCATCTGACTAGCCGGGATGAGCAGTTCTTC. Its protein product is CASSHLTSRDEQFF.